This T cell receptor (beta chain) was found in a study of T cell changes during pregnancy in multiple sclerosis. This CDR3 region has 13 residues. V was cut by 1 base and J by 7 bases, with 8 bases left in between. Per germline, CDR1 MNHEY and CDR2 SVGAGI. Repertoires were generated with immunoSEQ multiplex PCR, while TCRdb's copy carries only in-frame clones and drops some. The sample has about 100,000 clones, about 90% seen once; the top ten hold 2.5% to 4%. This clone was recorded only once. Sample: peripheral blood, taken in the second trimester of pregnancy. The rearrangement links TRBV6-5 to TRBJ2-1; a weak D match, TRBD1 (5 bases). The source is a female donor with multiple sclerosis, enrolled in a pregnancy study. The CDR3 is CASSYFQGNEQFF. DNA for the CDR3: TGTGCCAGCAGTTACTTTCAGGGAAATGAGCAGTTCTTC.